This T cell receptor beta chain comes out of a study of cytomegalovirus exposure and HLA in healthy donors. Overall study: Researchers previously reported finding fewer than 140 million unique TCR beta sequences from 150 million to 200 million T cells.

Study-wide results and limits: The authors judged a highly shared variant cluster likely a sequencing artifact.

CDR3 size: 13 residues. From germline, CDR1 is GTSNPN and CDR2 SVGIG (reference sequence). V lost 1 base and J 4 bases, leaving 10 bases between the germline ends. PCR amplification relied on 60 Vbeta primers (plus 13 Jbeta primers). Produced via immunoSEQ multiplex PCR; TCRdb's table is partial and in-frame only. Counted here are 200,000 to 250,000 clones, almost 80% occurring once; the ten biggest clones make up less than 4.5%. With respect to this clone: No antigen is known for it.

The sample was PBMCs. This chain links TRBV30 with TRBJ1-2, with D possibly being TRBD1 (6 bases). This clonotype was obtained from a male donor in good health and CMV-seronegative. CDR3 in DNA: TGTGCCTGGAGTGCCGGGACATCCTATGGCTACACCTTC. It specifies CAWSAGTSYGYTF. The full variable domain, rest sourced from reference TRBV30 and TRBJ1-2, is SQTIHQWPATLVQPVGSPLSLECTVEGTSNPNLYWYRQAAGRGLQLLFYSVGIGQISSEVPQNLSASRPQDRQFILSSKKLLLSDSGFYLCAWSAGTSYGYTFGSGTRLTVV.